What follows are 29 T cell receptor beta chains derived from one specimen sequenced in a study of blood T cells in healthy people across ages. Then a second PCR, running roughly 6 to 11 cycles, was carried out with a sample-barcoded 5' primer and a J-beta primer mix. TCRdb re-called the 5' RACE reads with MiXCR, one entry per CDR3 protein. Of 650,000 to 1,000,000 distinct CDR3 sequences in the sample, around 36% were seen once. The sequencing input was blood. These receptors all come from a man aged 18 to 29 in good health.

The chain is built from TRBV21-1 and TRBJ1-5. TRBV21-1 represents a pseudogene. The CDR3 spans 17 residues. The CDR3 reads CASSTHGGAVSNQPQHF. The CDR3 DNA reads as TGTGCCAGCAGCACCCACGGGGGGGCTGTAAGCAATCAGCCCCAGCATTTT.

V usage is TRBV5-1 and J usage is TRBJ1-1; no definite D call. Germline CDR1 SGHRS, CDR2 YFSETQ. V shed 0 bases and J shed 1 base, with 10 bases lying between them. This CDR3 is 15 amino acids long. The CDR3 here is CASSLGLLPNTEAFF. The DNA for the CDR3 is TGCGCCAGCAGCTTGGGGCTGTTACCGAACACTGAAGCTTTCTTT.

This clonotype was picked up a small number of times. The V call is TRBV2, the J call TRBJ1-1, with a possible D match to TRBD1 (6 bases). Trimming shortened V by 4 bases and J by 0 bases, and 15 bases separated the two germline ends. The CDR3 has 16 amino acids. The germline CDR1 and CDR2 sequences are SNHLY and FYNNEI. The CDR3 region has the DNA TGTGCCAGCAGTGGTGGGGGGCTAGACATGAACACTGAAGCTTTCTTT. It translates to CASSGGGLDMNTEAFF.

This clonotype appeared a few times. The V gene is TRBV7-3, the J gene TRBJ2-1, with 8 nucleotides matching TRBD2. The trim removed 5 bases at V and 6 bases at J, leaving 9 bases unmatched. The CDR3 consists of 15 residues. Germline CDR1 and CDR2: SGHTA and FQGTGA. The CDR3 coding sequence is TGTGCCAGCAGCCCCTGGGTAAGCGGGGGCAATGAGCAGTTCTTC. As protein: CASSPWVSGGNEQFF.

V is TRBV29-1 and J is TRBJ2-1; 11 positions match TRBD1. The tail of the sequence fits TRBJ2-7 better, so the J call may be wrong. Looked up from germline, CDR1 is SQVTM and CDR2 is ANQGSEA. The length of the CDR3 is 17 residues. CDR3 DNA sequence: TGCAGCGTTGAAGACCCCGGACAGGGGGCGGCTTACAATGAGCAGTACTTC. The encoded protein is CSVEDPGQGAAYNEQYF.

This clonotype was counted ten times or more. The V and J genes are TRBV12-3 or TRBV12-4 and TRBJ2-3; 9 bases align to TRBD2. The CDR3 length is 17 residues. V was pared by 1 base and J by 2 bases, with 7 bases of the junction left unmatched. The CDR3 nucleotides are TGTGCCAGCAGTTTAGGGATTAGCGGGGGACACACAGATACGCAGTATTTT. This sequence encodes CASSLGISGGHTDTQYF.

The chain carries TRBV29-1 and TRBJ2-1; 7 bases match TRBD1. The CDR3 has 13 amino acids. CDR1 is SQVTM, CDR2 ANQGSEA, per germline. The V gene end was trimmed by 4 bases and the J gene end by 4 bases; junction bases not matched to a gene: 4. The CDR3 DNA follows: TGCAGCGTTGCGGGACAGCATTACAATGAGCAGTTCTTC. Protein: CSVAGQHYNEQFF.

For this clonotype: A much larger clone differs by one base, so this may be a read error. V gene TRBV20-1 combines with J gene TRBJ2-1; D not resolved. Germline CDR1 reads DFQATT; CDR2 reads SNEGSKA (reference sequence). This CDR3 is 12 amino acids long. CDR3 bases: TGCATCTCACATCGTCGGTACAATGAGCAGTTCTTC. It is translated as CISHRRYNEQFF.

CDR3 bases: TGTGCCAGCAGTCCCCTTCGGCCGGGAAACTATGGCTACACCTTC. This gives the protein CASSPLRPGNYGYTF. This chain joins TRBV28 and TRBJ1-2, with unresolved D. The length of the CDR3 is 15 residues. Per germline, CDR1 MDHEN and CDR2 SYDVKM. V was shortened by 5 bases and J by 2 bases, with 15 bases between the two germline ends.

In this sample, this clonotype turned up many times. The V and J genes are TRBV6-2 or TRBV6-3 and TRBJ2-7, with TRBD2 matching over 7 bases. This CDR3 comprises 15 residues. J lost 2 bases, V lost 0 bases, and 4 bases had no gene match. The germline CDR1 and CDR2 sequences are MNHEY and SVGEGT. CDR3 nucleotides: TGTGCCAGCAGTTACTCGCTAGGACTAGCCTACGAGCAGTACTTC. This gives the protein CASSYSLGLAYEQYF.

This chain uses TRBV7-2 with TRBJ2-5; a weak D match, TRBD2 (5 bases). The J call is in doubt because the DNA end fits TRBJ2-1 better. The CDR3 covers 15 residues. Germline V lookup: CDR1 SGHTA, CDR2 FQGNSA. In nucleotides, the CDR3 is TGTGCCAGCAGCTTCTATTACGGACTTCAAGAGACCCAGTTCTTC. Translating it yields CASSFYYGLQETQFF.

The gene calls are TRBV7-3 and TRBJ2-2, with unresolved D. V was cut by 2 bases and J by 5 bases, with 12 bases left in between. CDR1 and CDR2 (germline): SGHTA, FQGTGA. This CDR3 has 15 amino acids. CDR3 region: CASSLSQLGTGELFF. The CDR3 region has the DNA TGTGCCAGCAGCTTATCTCAACTCGGGACCGGGGAGCTGTTTTTT.

The genes are TRBV12-3 or TRBV12-4 and TRBJ2-3; no clear D gene. This CDR3 is built from 17 residues. Trimming cost V 0 bases and J 1 base, with 14 bases left between them. CDR3 sequence: CASSLAKAILRTDTQYF. The CDR3 bases are TGTGCCAGCAGTTTAGCGAAGGCGATCCTACGCACAGATACGCAGTATTTT.

This clonotype was seen repeatedly, ten times or more. The CDR3 DNA reads as TGCGCCAGCAGCTTGTCCGACAGCTTTGGCAATGAGCAGTTCTTC. Translation: CASSLSDSFGNEQFF. V gene TRBV5-1 combines with J gene TRBJ2-1; D perhaps matches TRBD1 (5 bases). With 1 base removed from V and 6 bases from J, the gap between germline ends came to 14 bases. Germline-derived CDR1 and CDR2 are SGHRS and YFSETQ. This CDR3 contains 15 residues.

This clonotype was counted at least ten times. The chain is built from TRBV20-1 and TRBJ2-1; no reliable D call. V was clipped by 6 bases and J by 1 base, with 13 bases between them. Per germline, CDR1 DFQATT and CDR2 SNEGSKA (reference sequence). The CDR3 sequence is 14 residues long. The CDR3 DNA follows: TGCAGTGCCAAGGACCGCCTGTCCTACAATGAGCAGTTCTTC. This sequence encodes CSAKDRLSYNEQFF.

This rearrangement joins TRBV2 to TRBJ2-2; 7 positions match TRBD2. V shed 7 bases and J 0 bases; nucleotides not matched to a gene: 8. The CDR3 length is 16 residues. Germline assignment: CDR1 SNHLY and CDR2 FYNNEI. Here the CDR3 DNA reads TGTGCCAGCAAGGGAGGGGCAGGCCCGAACACCGGGGAGCTGTTTTTT. Protein: CASKGGAGPNTGELFF.

V is TRBV20-1 and J is TRBJ2-7, with 7 bases matching TRBD1. The CDR3 is 15 residues long. V was pared by 5 bases and J by 2 bases, with 12 bases of the junction left unmatched. The V gene's germline CDR1 is DFQATT and CDR2 SNEGSKA (reference sequence). CDR3 residues: CSARPGQPNTYEQYF. Here the CDR3 DNA reads TGCAGTGCTCGACCGGGACAGCCTAATACCTACGAGCAGTACTTC.

This clonotype was counted between two and nine times. The rearrangement uses TRBV30 and TRBJ2-3; no clear D. Germline assignment: CDR1 GTSNPN and CDR2 SVGIG (reference sequence). This CDR3 is 14 amino acids long. The V and J ends lost 0 bases and 5 bases respectively, with 12 bases between them. Here the CDR3 DNA reads TGTGCCTGGAGTGTACGACTGGCTGAAGATACGCAGTATTTT. Protein: CAWSVRLAEDTQYF.

This rearrangement joins TRBV20-1 to TRBJ2-3; 7 bases fit TRBD2. Germline V gene sequence: CDR1 DFQATT, CDR2 SNEGSKA (reference sequence). The CDR3 totals 14 residues. This chain's CDR3 is CSAKGLADTDTQYF. The CDR3 coding sequence is TGCAGCGCGAAGGGGCTAGCGGACACAGATACGCAGTATTTT.

The genes are TRBV7-2 and TRBJ2-7; 10 nucleotides line up with TRBD1. The CDR3 has 14 amino acids. Trimming took 2 bases from V and 6 from J; bases not matched to a gene: 4. Germline V CDR1 and CDR2: SGHTA, FQGNSA. Written as DNA, the CDR3 is TGTGCCAGCAGCTTATCGGACAGGGGGAGCGAGCAGTACTTC. Translating gives CASSLSDRGSEQYF.

The chain couples TRBV6-2 or TRBV6-3 to TRBJ2-5; perhaps TRBD2 as D (5 bases). The CDR3 runs 14 residues. V was shortened by 7 bases and J by 5 bases, with 17 bases between the two germline ends. CDR1 and CDR2 (germline): MNHEY, SVGEGT. The CDR3 loop reads CASTQSGGLETQYF. The CDR3 bases are TGTGCCAGCACCCAGAGTGGCGGGTTGGAGACCCAGTACTTC.

This clonotype was seen more than once but under ten times. The rearrangement joins TRBV20-1 to TRBJ2-5; 8 positions agree with TRBD2. Trimming cost V 1 base and J 4 bases; bases outside gene matches: 14. The germline V gene has CDR1 DFQATT and CDR2 SNEGSKA (reference sequence). The CDR3 covers 17 residues. CDR3 coding DNA: TGCAGTGCTAGAGCGGTCGGGGGGGCCGTAATAGTAGAGACCCAGTACTTC. This encodes CSARAVGGAVIVETQYF.

Turning to this clonotype: A clone one base away is much larger, so this may be a read error. This chain links TRBV7-2 with TRBJ2-3, with D tentatively TRBD1 (6 bases). Germline CDR1 and CDR2: SGHTA and FQGNSA. The CDR3 runs to 14 residues. Written as DNA, the CDR3 is TGTGCCAGCAGCCTTCAGACAGGCACAGAGACGCAGTATTTT. This sequence encodes CASSLQTGTETQYF.

This chain connects TRBV5-1 to TRBJ2-2; D may be TRBD2 (6 bases). The CDR3 is 17 residues long. V dropped 4 bases and J dropped 0 bases, with 16 bases sitting between them. Per the germline V gene, CDR1 is SGHRS and CDR2 is YFSETQ. The CDR3 sequence: CASSDRPGDANTGELFF. The CDR3 DNA follows: TGCGCCAGCAGCGACCGTCCGGGGGACGCGAACACCGGGGAGCTGTTTTTT.

The chain carries TRBV4-2 and TRBJ2-5; D may correspond to TRBD1 or TRBD2 (5 bases each). The end of the DNA aligns better with TRBJ2-7, so the J call may be wrong. CDR3 length: 14 amino acids. Per germline, CDR1 LGHNA and CDR2 YNFKEQ. The CDR3 reads CASSHPGGTLEQYF. The CDR3 DNA is TGTGCCAGCAGCCACCCTGGTGGGACCCTCGAGCAGTACTTC.

This clonotype was seen only a few times. This chain uses TRBV4-3 with TRBJ2-1, with 9 bases lining up with TRBD2. The CDR3 runs to 17 residues. With V trimmed by 3 bases and J by 3 bases, 9 bases remained unmatched. Germline lookup yields CDR1 LGHNA and CDR2 YSLEER. The CDR3 here is CASSHVLSSGDYNEQFF. CDR3 DNA sequence: TGCGCCAGCAGCCATGTCCTCTCTAGCGGGGACTACAATGAGCAGTTCTTC.

The V call is TRBV2, the J call TRBJ2-2; weak D call: TRBD1 (5 bases). V lost 5 bases to trimming and J lost 0 bases, with 7 bases between them. This CDR3 spans 14 amino acids. The germline V gene encodes CDR1 SNHLY and CDR2 FYNNEI. CDR3 sequence (DNA): TGTGCCAGCAGTACCAGGGCGAACACCGGGGAGCTGTTTTTT. It encodes CASSTRANTGELFF.

This clonotype occurred a few times. CDR3 DNA: TGTGCCAGCAGCCAAGATCCCCTTCCGGGGGGAGCCGATACGCAGTATTTT. Translation gives CASSQDPLPGGADTQYF. The V call is TRBV4-2, the J call TRBJ2-3, with 7 bases matching TRBD2. Germline-derived CDR1 and CDR2 are LGHNA and YNFKEQ. The junction had 12 bases not matched to a gene; V was cut back by 0 bases and J by 6 bases. The CDR3 loop spans 17 amino acids.

The chain links TRBV20-1 to TRBJ2-2; 8 bases align to TRBD2. Germline CDR1 DFQATT, CDR2 SNEGSKA (reference sequence). J gave up 7 bases and V 5 bases, and 15 bases lay outside the gene matches. The CDR3 has 16 residues. The CDR3 reads CSAPRPGVGTSGELFF. The CDR3 DNA reads as TGCAGTGCTCCCCGGCCCGGCGTGGGGACTAGCGGGGAGCTGTTTTTT.